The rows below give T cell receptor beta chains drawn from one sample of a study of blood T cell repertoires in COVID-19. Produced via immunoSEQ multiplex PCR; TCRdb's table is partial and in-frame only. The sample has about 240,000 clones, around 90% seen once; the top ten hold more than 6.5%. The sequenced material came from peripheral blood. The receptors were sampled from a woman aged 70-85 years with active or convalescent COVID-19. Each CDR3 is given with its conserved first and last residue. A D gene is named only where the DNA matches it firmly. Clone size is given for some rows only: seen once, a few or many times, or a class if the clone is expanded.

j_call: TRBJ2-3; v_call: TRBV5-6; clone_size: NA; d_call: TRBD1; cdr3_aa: CASSYGQVTDTQYF; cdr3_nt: TGTGCCAGCAGCTACGGACAGGTCACAGATACGCAGTATTTT
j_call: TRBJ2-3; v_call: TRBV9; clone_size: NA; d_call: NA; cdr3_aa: CASSVGGVLTDTQYF; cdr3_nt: TGTGCCAGCAGCGTAGGCGGGGTGCTCACAGATACGCAGTATTTT
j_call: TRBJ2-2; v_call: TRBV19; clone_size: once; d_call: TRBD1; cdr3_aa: CASSIGQGAGELFF; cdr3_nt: TGTGCCAGTAGTATCGGACAGGGGGCCGGGGAGCTGTTTTTT
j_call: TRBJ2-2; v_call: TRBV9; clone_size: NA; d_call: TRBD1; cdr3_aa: CASSVGQAPINTGELFF; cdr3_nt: TGTGCCAGCAGCGTTGGACAGGCCCCAATCAACACCGGGGAGCTGTTTTTT
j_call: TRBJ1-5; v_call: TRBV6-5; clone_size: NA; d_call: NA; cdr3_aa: CASSFLTGNSSPQHF; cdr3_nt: TGTGCCAGCAGTTTTCTTACAGGGAATAGCTCGCCCCAGCATTTT
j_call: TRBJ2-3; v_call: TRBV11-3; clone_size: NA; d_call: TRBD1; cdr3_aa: CASGPGQGTDTQYF; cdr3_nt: TGTGCCAGCGGCCCGGGACAGGGGACAGATACGCAGTATTTT
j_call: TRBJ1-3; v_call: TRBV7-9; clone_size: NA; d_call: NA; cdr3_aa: CAGSLASAGNTIYF; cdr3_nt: TGTGCCGGCAGCTTAGCGTCAGCTGGAAACACCATATATTTT
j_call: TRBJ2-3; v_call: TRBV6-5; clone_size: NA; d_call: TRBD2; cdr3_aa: CAIPREQASTDTQYF; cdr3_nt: TGTGCCATCCCGCGGGAGCAGGCTAGCACAGATACGCAGTATTTT
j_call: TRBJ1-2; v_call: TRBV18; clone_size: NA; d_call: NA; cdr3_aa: CASSPAGGYTF; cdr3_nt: TGTGCCAGCTCACCAGCCGGTGGCTACACCTTC
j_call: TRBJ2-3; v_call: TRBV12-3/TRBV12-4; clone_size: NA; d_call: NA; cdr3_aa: CASSFRGVGTQYF; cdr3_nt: TGTGCCAGCAGTTTTCGAGGAGTGGGTACGCAGTATTTT
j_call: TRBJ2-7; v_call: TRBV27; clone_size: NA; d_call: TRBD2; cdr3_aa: CASSTLAGGNEQYF; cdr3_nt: TGTGCCAGCAGTACACTAGCGGGGGGGAACGAGCAGTACTTC
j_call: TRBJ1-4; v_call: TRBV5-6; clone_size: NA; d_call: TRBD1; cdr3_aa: CASSLGGTATNEKLFF; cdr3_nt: TGTGCCAGCAGCTTAGGAGGGACAGCAACTAATGAAAAACTGTTTTTT
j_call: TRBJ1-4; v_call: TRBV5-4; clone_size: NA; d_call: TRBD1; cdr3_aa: CASSLDRGREKLFF; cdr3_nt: TGTGCCAGCAGCCTTGACAGGGGGAGGGAAAAACTGTTTTTT
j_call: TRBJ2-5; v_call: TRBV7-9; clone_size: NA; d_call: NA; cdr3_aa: CASSYGRGKETQYF; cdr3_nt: TGTGCCAGCAGTTACGGAAGGGGGAAAGAGACCCAGTACTTC
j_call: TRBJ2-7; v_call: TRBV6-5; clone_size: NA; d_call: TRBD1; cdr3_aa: CASIIDRGTSYEQYF; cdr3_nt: TGTGCCAGCATTATTGACAGGGGAACCTCCTACGAGCAGTACTTC
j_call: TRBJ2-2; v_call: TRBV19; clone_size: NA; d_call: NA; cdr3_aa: CATTGPNPTGELFF; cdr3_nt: TGTGCCACCACAGGACCTAATCCCACCGGGGAGCTGTTTTTT
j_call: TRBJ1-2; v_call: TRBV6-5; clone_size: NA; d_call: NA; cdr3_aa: CASSYRTRDGYTF; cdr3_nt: TGTGCCAGCAGTTACAGGACAAGGGATGGCTACACCTTC
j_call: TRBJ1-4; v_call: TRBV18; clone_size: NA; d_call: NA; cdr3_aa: CASSPGQARANEKLFF; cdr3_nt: TGTGCCAGCTCACCGGGGCAGGCTCGAGCTAATGAAAAACTGTTTTTT
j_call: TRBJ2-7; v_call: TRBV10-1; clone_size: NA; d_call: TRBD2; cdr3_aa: CASSEGTSNEQYF; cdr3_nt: TGCGCCAGCAGTGAGGGGACTAGCAACGAGCAGTACTTC
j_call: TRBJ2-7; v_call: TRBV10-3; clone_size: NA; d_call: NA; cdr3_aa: CAISEREYEQYF; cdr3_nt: TGTGCCATCAGTGAACGGGAATACGAGCAGTACTTC
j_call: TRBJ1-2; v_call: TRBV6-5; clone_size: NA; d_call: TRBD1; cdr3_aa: CASRAPGGGSYGYTF; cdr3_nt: TGTGCCAGTAGGGCCCCGGGAGGGGGCAGCTATGGCTACACCTTC
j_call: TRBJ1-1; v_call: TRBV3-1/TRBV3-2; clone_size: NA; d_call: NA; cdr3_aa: CASSQEVEGTEAFF; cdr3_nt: TGTGCCAGCAGCCAAGAGGTGGAGGGCACTGAAGCTTTCTTT
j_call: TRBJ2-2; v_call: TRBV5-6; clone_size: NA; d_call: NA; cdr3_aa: CASSFAGELFF; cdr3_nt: TGTGCCAGCAGCTTCGCCGGGGAGCTGTTTTTT
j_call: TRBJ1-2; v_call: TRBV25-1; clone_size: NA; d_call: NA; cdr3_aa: CASSDIGYTF; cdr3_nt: TGTGCCAGCAGTGATATAGGCTACACCTTC
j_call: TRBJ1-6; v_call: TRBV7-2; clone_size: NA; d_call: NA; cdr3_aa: CASSLVTEYNSPLHF; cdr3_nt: TGTGCCAGCAGCTTAGTCACGGAGTATAATTCACCCCTCCACTTT
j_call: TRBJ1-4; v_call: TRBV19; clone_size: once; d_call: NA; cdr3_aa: CASSRVHNEKLFF; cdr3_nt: TGTGCCAGTAGTCGAGTCCATAATGAAAAACTGTTTTTT
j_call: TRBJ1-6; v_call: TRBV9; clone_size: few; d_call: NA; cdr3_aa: CASSVAENSPLHF; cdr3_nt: TGTGCCAGCAGCGTGGCGGAGAATTCACCCCTCCACTTT
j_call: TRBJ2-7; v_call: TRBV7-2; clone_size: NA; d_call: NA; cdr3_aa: CASRGAEYEQYF; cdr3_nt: TGTGCCAGCAGAGGGGCGGAATACGAGCAGTACTTC
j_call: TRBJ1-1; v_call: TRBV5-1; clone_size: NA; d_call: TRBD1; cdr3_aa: CASSRGQGNTEAFF; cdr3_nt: TGCGCCAGCAGCCGGGGACAGGGGAACACTGAAGCTTTCTTT
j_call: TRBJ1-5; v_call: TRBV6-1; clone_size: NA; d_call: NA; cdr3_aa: CASSDLAWGVAQHF; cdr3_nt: TGTGCCAGCAGTGACCTCGCTTGGGGAGTCGCCCAGCATTTT
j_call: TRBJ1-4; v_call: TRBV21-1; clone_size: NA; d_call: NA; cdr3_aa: CASSRLGQRLATNEKLFF; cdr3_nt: TGTGCCAGCAGCAGATTGGGACAGAGACTTGCAACTAATGAAAAACTGTTTTTT
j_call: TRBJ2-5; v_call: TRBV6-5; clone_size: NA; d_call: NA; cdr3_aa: CASTLEETQYF; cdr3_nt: TGTGCCAGCACGTTGGAGGAGACCCAGTACTTC
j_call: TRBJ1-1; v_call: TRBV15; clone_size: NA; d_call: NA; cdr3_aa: CATSRERLDTEAFF; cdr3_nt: TGTGCCACCAGCAGAGAGAGGTTGGACACTGAAGCTTTCTTT
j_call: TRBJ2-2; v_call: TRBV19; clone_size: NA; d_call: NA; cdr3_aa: CASAGQFTGELFF; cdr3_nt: TGTGCCAGTGCTGGACAGTTTACCGGGGAGCTGTTTTTT
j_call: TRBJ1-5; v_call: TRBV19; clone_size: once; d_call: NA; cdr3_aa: CASKPRLWGDNQPQHF; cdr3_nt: TGTGCCAGTAAGCCCAGACTGTGGGGGGACAATCAGCCCCAGCATTTT
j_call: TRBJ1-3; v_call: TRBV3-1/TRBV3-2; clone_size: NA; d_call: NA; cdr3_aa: CASSQEMSSGNTIYF; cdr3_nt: TGTGCCAGCAGCCAAGAAATGAGCTCTGGAAACACCATATATTTT
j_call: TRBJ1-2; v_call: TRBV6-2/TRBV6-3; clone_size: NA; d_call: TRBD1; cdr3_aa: CASSSGQGDGYTF; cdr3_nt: TGTGCCAGCAGTTCGGGACAGGGGGACGGCTACACCTTC
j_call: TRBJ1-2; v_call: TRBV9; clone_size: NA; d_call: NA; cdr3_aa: CASSATQGMEDGYTF; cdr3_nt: TGTGCCAGCAGCGCCACACAGGGAATGGAGGATGGCTACACCTTC
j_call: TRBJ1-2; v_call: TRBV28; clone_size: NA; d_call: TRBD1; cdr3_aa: CASSLKLGQGNGYTF; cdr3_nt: TGTGCCAGCAGTTTAAAACTGGGACAGGGGAATGGCTACACCTTC
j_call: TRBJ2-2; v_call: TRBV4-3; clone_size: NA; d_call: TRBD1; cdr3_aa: CASSPNLGGAYTGELFF; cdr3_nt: TGCGCCAGCAGCCCAAACCTAGGGGGCGCGTACACCGGGGAGCTGTTTTTT
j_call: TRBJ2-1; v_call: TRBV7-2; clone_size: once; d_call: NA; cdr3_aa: CASSKDSWFF; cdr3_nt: TGTGCCAGCAGTAAGGACAGTTGGTTCTTC
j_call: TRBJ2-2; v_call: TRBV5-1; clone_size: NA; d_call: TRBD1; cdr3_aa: CASSLGQGANTGELFF; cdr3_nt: TGCGCCAGCAGCTTGGGACAGGGGGCGAACACCGGGGAGCTGTTTTTT
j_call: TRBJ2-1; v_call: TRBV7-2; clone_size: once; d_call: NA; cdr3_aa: CASSLSRNYNEQFF; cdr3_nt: TGTGCCAGCAGCTTAAGCCGTAACTACAATGAGCAGTTCTTC
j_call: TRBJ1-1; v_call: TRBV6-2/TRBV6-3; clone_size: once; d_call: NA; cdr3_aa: CASSYPQRLEAFF; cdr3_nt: TGTGCCAGCAGTTATCCCCAGCGGCTCGAAGCTTTCTTT
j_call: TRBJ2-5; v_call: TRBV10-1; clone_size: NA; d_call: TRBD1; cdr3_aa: CASSPGQGQETQYF; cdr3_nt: TGCGCCAGCAGTCCGGGACAGGGTCAAGAGACCCAGTACTTC
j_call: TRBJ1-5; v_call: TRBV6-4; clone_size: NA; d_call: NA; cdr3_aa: CASSKEEGNQPQHF; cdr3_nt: TGTGCCAGCAGTAAAGAGGAAGGCAATCAGCCCCAGCATTTT
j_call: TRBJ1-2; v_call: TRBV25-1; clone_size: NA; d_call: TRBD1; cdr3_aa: CASSPGQGGRFAF; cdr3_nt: TGTGCCAGCAGCCCCGGACAGGGGGGGAGGTTCGCCTTC
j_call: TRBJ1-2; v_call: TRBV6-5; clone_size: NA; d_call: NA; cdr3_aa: CASTTAGRLYGYTF; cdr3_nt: TGTGCCAGCACCACCGCGGGTAGGCTCTATGGCTACACCTTC
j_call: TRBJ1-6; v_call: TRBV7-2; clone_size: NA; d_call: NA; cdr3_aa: CASTVRQGIGSPLHF; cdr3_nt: TGTGCCAGCACCGTTCGGCAGGGTATCGGTTCACCCCTCCACTTT
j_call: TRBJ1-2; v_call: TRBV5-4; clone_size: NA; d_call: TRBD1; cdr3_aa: CASSLGGRGIGYTF; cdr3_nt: TGTGCCAGCAGCTTGGGGGGCAGGGGGATTGGCTACACCTTC
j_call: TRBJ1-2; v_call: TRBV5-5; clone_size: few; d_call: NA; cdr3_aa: CASSFQNYGYTF; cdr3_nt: TGTGCCAGCAGCTTCCAGAACTATGGCTACACCTTC
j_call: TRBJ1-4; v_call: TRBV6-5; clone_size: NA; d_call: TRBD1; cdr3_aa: CASSPRGVEKLFF; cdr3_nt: TGTGCCAGCAGTCCCAGGGGGGTTGAAAAACTGTTTTTT
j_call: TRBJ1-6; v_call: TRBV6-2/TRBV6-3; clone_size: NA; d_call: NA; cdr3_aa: CASSRGRDRSYNSPLHF; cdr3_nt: TGTGCCAGCAGTCGCGGGAGAGATCGCTCCTATAATTCACCCCTCCACTTT
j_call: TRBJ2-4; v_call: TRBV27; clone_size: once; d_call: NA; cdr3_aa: CAWTLGRRAKNIQYF; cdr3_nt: TGTGCCTGGACTTTGGGGAGAAGGGCCAAAAACATTCAGTACTTC
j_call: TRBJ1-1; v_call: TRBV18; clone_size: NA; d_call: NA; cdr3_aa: CASSSTMNTEAFF; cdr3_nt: TGTGCCAGCTCATCAACAATGAACACTGAAGCTTTCTTT
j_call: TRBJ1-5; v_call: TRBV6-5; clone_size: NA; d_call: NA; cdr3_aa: CASRPGLGGYQPQHF; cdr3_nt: TGTGCCAGCAGACCGGGCCTGGGAGGATATCAGCCCCAGCATTTT